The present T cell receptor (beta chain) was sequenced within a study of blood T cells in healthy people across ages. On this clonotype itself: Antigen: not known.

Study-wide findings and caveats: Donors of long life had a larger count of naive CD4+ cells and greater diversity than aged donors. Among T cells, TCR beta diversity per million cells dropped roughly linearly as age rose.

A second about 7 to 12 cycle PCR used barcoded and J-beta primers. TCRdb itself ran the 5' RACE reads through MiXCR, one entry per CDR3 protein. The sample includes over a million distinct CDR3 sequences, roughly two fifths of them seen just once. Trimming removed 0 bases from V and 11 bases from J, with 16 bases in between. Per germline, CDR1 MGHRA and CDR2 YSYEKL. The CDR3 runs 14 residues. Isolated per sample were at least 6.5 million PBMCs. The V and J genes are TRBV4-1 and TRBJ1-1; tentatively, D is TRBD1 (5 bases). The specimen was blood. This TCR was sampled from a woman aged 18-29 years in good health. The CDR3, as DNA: TGCGCCAGCAGCCAAGATACACAGGCCGAACTGGCTTTCTTT. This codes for CASSQDTQAELAFF.